This T cell receptor (beta chain) is from a study of OX40 agonist ivuxolimab in advanced cancers. Repertoires were generated with immunoSEQ multiplex PCR, while TCRdb's copy carries only in-frame clones and drops some. Among 2,000 or so clones listed, over 65% were seen once. CDR1 is MNHEY, CDR2 SMNVEV, per germline (reference sequence). The CDR3 spans 15 residues. V lost 2 bases and J 0 bases, leaving 10 bases between the germline ends. This sequence originates from an adult with an advanced solid tumor such as melanoma, head and neck, liver or kidney cancer. The chain joins TRBV27 to TRBJ2-5; D unclear. This specimen consisted of CD4+ or CD8+ T cells sorted from blood, obtained in a trial of the OX40 agonist ivuxolimab. CDR3: CASSLGWLDQETQYF. CDR3 DNA: TGTGCCAGCAGTTTAGGGTGGCTAGACCAAGAGACCCAGTACTTC.